This T cell receptor beta chain was identified in a study of blood T cell repertoires in COVID-19 (dated by TCRdb to the early 2020s). Regarding the research as a whole: Samples from collaborators originated in the United States, Italy and Spain and spanned both the acute and convalescent phases of COVID-19. Sample metadata almost always included a de-identified subject ID, COVID-19 status, age in years and sex. Where available, HLA class I and class II types were taken from metadata supplied by the sample provider and were not determined by assay-based typing. Deeply sampled blood TCRbeta repertoires from subjects exposed to, actively infected with, or recovered from COVID-19 were included in the dataset. The prospective study material was composed of cDNA or gDNA derived from T cells, B-cell-depleted T cells, or PBMCs. Samples were obtained from the ongoing ImmuneRACE study (first 160 participants) and from over 1,000 subjects provided by 6 global collaborators. The repertoires were released in a freely available public database intended as a resource for research on the immune response to SARS-CoV-2. Summary of the overall study and its limitations: The amount of clinical and demographic metadata varied by source and participant and was provided uncurated.

The collaborating institutions used their own protocols to collect whole blood in K2EDTA tubes. For TCRbeta analysis, collaborators shipped samples in one of three forms: frozen whole blood, isolated PBMCs, or DNA extracted from either of those sample types. The immunoSEQ Assay, a bias-controlled multiplex PCR, was used to amplify TCRbeta CDR3 regions from genomic DNA. The study's own analysis went as follows. Nucleated cell counts per sample were estimated from amplification of reference gene primers within the assay. Sequence reads were collapsed and filtered to measure the absolute abundance of every unique TCRbeta CDR3 rearrangement. For each sample, productive Simpson clonality was calculated as the square root of Simpson's diversity index over productive rearrangements. As stored in TCRdb, this immuneACCESS dataset retains in-frame rearrangements with V and J assigned. A fraction of the clones does not appear; measured against another copy, unresolved V genes explain less than half of the discrepancy, and the remainder lacks a known reason. The V and J calls and clone size come from that table; D and trimming were worked out from the DNA. The sample yields 25,000 to 35,000 clones; 92% were counted once. The ten top clones hold approximately 2.5% of the sample.

Taken from cysteine to phenylalanine, the CDR3 has 12 residues. CDR3 DNA is the only sequence kept; it has 36 bases, read in frame from the first base. In the germline V gene, CDR1 corresponds to MDHEN and CDR2 to SYDVKM. V is reduced by 4 bases and J by 5 bases, leaving a spacing of 9 bases between them. Of note for this clone: There is no known antigen for this receptor. The record has no base qualities; no much larger clone is one base away.

Recombination linked TRBV28 to TRBJ2-7; the D gene cannot be named for sure. The source material was peripheral blood. The receptor's source is a man aged 50 to 60 with active COVID-19. CDR3 loop: CASSSTNHEQYF. The DNA reads as follows: TGTGCCAGCAGTTCTACTAACCACGAGCAGTACTTC.